The 19 T cell receptor beta chains in this list originate from one sample, sequenced in a study of blood T cells in healthy people across ages. Primers used in a second PCR of roughly 6 to 12 cycles were a sample-barcoded 5' primer and a J-beta primer mix. TCRdb re-derived calls from the 5' RACE reads in MiXCR, one entry per CDR3 protein. The sample includes about 1.6 million distinct CDR3 sequences, about 35% seen only once; the top ten take approximately 10%. Specimen: blood. Receptors originate from a young woman in good health.

The rearrangement uses TRBV7-9 and TRBJ1-5; no reliable D call. V dropped 5 bases and J dropped 5 bases, with 10 bases sitting between them. This CDR3 region has 13 residues. CDR1 and CDR2 (germline): SEHNR, FQNEAQ (reference sequence). This CDR3 reads CASSPEEDQPQHF. CDR3 bases: TGTGCCAGCAGCCCTGAGGAGGATCAGCCCCAGCATTTT.

A word on this clonotype: The junction departs from germline at one end; a sequencing error may be responsible. V is TRBV12-3 or TRBV12-4 and J is TRBJ1-6, with 10 positions matching TRBD1. CDR3 size: 17 residues. The CDR3: CASSPGQGPSYSSPLHF. In nucleotides, the CDR3 is TGTGCCAGCAGTCCGGGACAGGGGCCCTCCTATAGTTCACCCCTCCACTTT.

V usage is TRBV11-1 and J usage is TRBJ2-2; 7 positions agree with TRBD1. Germline trimming cut 1 base from V and 5 bases from J; bases unmatched to any gene: 4. CDR3 length equals 15 residues. From germline, CDR1 is SGHAT and CDR2 FQDESV (reference sequence). The chain's CDR3 is CASSLGGGQTGELFF. CDR3 nucleotides: TGTGCCAGCAGCTTAGGAGGGGGCCAGACCGGGGAGCTGTTTTTT.

This clonotype was recorded at least ten times. The J gene is TRBJ1-2, the V gene TRBV27; the match to TRBD1 covers 8 bases. V trimming: 4 bases; J trimming: 7 bases; junction bases outside the gene matches: 5. CDR1 is MNHEY, CDR2 SMNVEV, per germline (reference sequence). This CDR3 region has 13 residues. Written as DNA, the CDR3 is TGTGCCAGCAGTTCGGACAGGGCGGGTGGCTACACCTTC. Translated, it gives CASSSDRAGGYTF.

This clonotype was picked up many times. This chain links TRBV7-9 with TRBJ2-5, with unresolved D. Germline CDR1 reads SEHNR; CDR2 reads FQNEAQ (reference sequence). Trimming left V 5 bases short and J 1 base short, with 2 bases between. This CDR3 has 11 residues. The CDR3 sequence is CASSVQETQYF. Written as DNA, the CDR3 is TGTGCCAGCAGCGTCCAAGAGACCCAGTACTTC.

The gene calls are TRBV7-2 and TRBJ2-1; the D is unclear. TRBJ2-7 matches the DNA end more closely, so the J call is doubtful. CDR1 is SGHTA and CDR2 is FQGNSA in the germline V gene. The CDR3 contains 15 residues. The CDR3 nucleotides are TGTGCCAGCAGCGCCCCACGATACCATCCTAATGAGCAGTACTTC. Residues: CASSAPRYHPNEQYF.

Points on this clonotype: Just one base apart from a much larger clone, this may be a read error. This chain connects TRBV6-6 to TRBJ2-1, with 14 bases matching TRBD2. The V gene end was trimmed by 7 bases and the J gene end by 10 bases; junction bases not matched to a gene: 15. The germline gives CDR1 MNHNY, CDR2 SVGAGI (reference sequence). The CDR3 is made up of 17 amino acids. CDR3 residues: CASNPGGTSGGRKEQFF. CDR3 coding DNA: TGTGCCAGCAATCCGGGTGGGACTAGCGGGGGCAGGAAAGAGCAGTTCTTC.

This clonotype has a single count. The gene calls are TRBV20-1 and TRBJ2-7, with TRBD2 identical over 9 bases. Germline CDR1 is DFQATT and CDR2 is SNEGSKA (reference sequence). V lost 6 bases to trimming and J lost 0 bases; unmatched junction nucleotides: 6. CDR3 length: 14 residues. This CDR3 reads CSALGTSSSYEQYF. CDR3 in DNA: TGCAGTGCCCTGGGGACTAGCTCCTCCTACGAGCAGTACTTC.

The CDR3, as DNA: TGTGCCAGCTTGGATCCCTACCCATACGAGCAGTACTTC. Translating gives CASLDPYPYEQYF. This chain connects TRBV6-2 or TRBV6-3 to TRBJ2-7; D unresolved. Germline loops: CDR1 MNHEY, CDR2 SVGEGT. Trimming removed 8 bases at V and 4 bases at J, with 15 bases between. The CDR3 length is 13 residues.

This chain joins TRBV6-1 and TRBJ2-2, with D possibly being TRBD1 (5 bases). The germline gives CDR1 MNHNS, CDR2 SASEGT. The CDR3 runs to 14 residues. V gave up 6 bases and J gave up 6 bases, with 14 bases separating them. The chain's CDR3 is CASRKQVIPGELFF. The CDR3 DNA is TGTGCCAGCAGGAAACAGGTTATACCCGGGGAGCTGTTTTTT.

The chain links TRBV3-1 to TRBJ1-4; possible D gene TRBD1, 5 bases. V gave up 3 bases and J gave up 8 bases, with 16 bases separating them. The length of the CDR3 is 15 residues. CDR1 and CDR2 (germline): LGHDT, YNNKEL (reference sequence). CDR3 nucleotides: TGTGCCAGCAGCCAGAGGGGATCCGGCCGGGAAAAACTGTTTTTT. Amino acids: CASSQRGSGREKLFF. Drawing the rest from reference TRBV3-1 and TRBJ1-4, the complete variable domain is DTAVSQTPKYLVTQMGNDKSIKCEQNLGHDTMYWYKQDSKKFLKIMFSYNNKELIINETVPNRFSPKSPDKAHLNLHINSLELGDSAVYFCASSQRGSGREKLFFGSGTQLSVL.

V is TRBV4-1 and J is TRBJ2-1, with 10 bases identical to TRBD2. The CDR3 runs to 16 residues. Trimming at V came to 3 bases and at J to 5 bases, leaving 7 bases not matched to a gene. CDR1 MGHRA and CDR2 YSYEKL come from the germline V gene. CDR3 sequence reads: CASSHPLAGADNEQFF. CDR3 in DNA: TGCGCCAGCAGCCACCCCCTAGCGGGAGCGGACAATGAGCAGTTCTTC.

There are a few counts of this clonotype. The J gene is TRBJ2-3, the V gene TRBV9; weak D call: TRBD1 (6 bases). This CDR3 region has 16 residues. The V gene lost 0 bases and the J gene lost 2 bases, with 13 bases spanning the gap. The V gene's germline CDR1 is SGDLS and CDR2 YYNGEE. The CDR3 bases are TGTGCCAGCAGCGTAGCAGGGGCTTGGCCCACAGATACGCAGTATTTT. Protein sequence: CASSVAGAWPTDTQYF.

Only a few counts were recorded for this clonotype. The chain uses TRBV7-9 and TRBJ2-3; no clear D. Deletions cut 7 bases from V and 8 bases from J, with 10 bases between. The germline V gene has CDR1 SEHNR and CDR2 FQNEAQ (reference sequence). This CDR3 is 11 amino acids long. CDR3 nucleotide sequence: TGTGCCAGCACCAGTCTCAGTACGCAGTATTTT. Its protein product is CASTSLSTQYF.

This clonotype has at least ten counts. The chain couples TRBV6-5 to TRBJ1-1; D might be TRBD1 (5 bases). This CDR3 contains 14 residues. Trimming removed 2 bases from V and 1 base from J, with 8 bases in between. CDR1 and CDR2 from the germline V gene are MNHEY and SVGAGI. CDR3 sequence (DNA): TGTGCCAGCAGTTACGGGACTGGGAACACTGAAGCTTTCTTT. Protein sequence: CASSYGTGNTEAFF.

V usage is TRBV4-1 and J usage is TRBJ2-4, with D maybe TRBD2 (5 bases). The end of the DNA fits TRBJ2-7 better, so the J call may be wrong. The CDR3 sequence is 15 residues long. Per germline, CDR1 MGHRA and CDR2 YSYEKL. This CDR3 reads CASSQDSPGYYEQYF. CDR3 in DNA: TGCGCCAGCAGCCAAGATTCGCCGGGGTACTACGAGCAGTACTTC.

CDR3 DNA: TGTGCCAGCAGTCGTGGGGACGGTACTTCGGGCTACACCTTC. Its protein is CASSRGDGTSGYTF. The V gene is TRBV6-5, the J gene TRBJ1-2, with D possibly being TRBD1 (5 bases). CDR1 is MNHEY, CDR2 SVGAGI, per germline. V was shortened by 5 bases and J by 8 bases, with 18 bases between the two germline ends. CDR3 length: 14 residues.

The rearrangement joins TRBV12-3 or TRBV12-4 to TRBJ1-4; D is undetermined. The CDR3 totals 11 residues. V gave up 10 bases and J gave up 7 bases, with 10 bases separating them. The CDR3 DNA reads TGTGCCACGGGGAATAGTGAAAAACTGTTTTTT. This codes for CATGNSEKLFF.

This clonotype was counted a few times. This rearrangement joins TRBV20-1 to TRBJ1-5; 7 bases are a match to TRBD1. This CDR3 comprises 13 residues. The junction had 2 bases not matched to a gene; V was cut back by 3 bases and J by 3 bases. CDR1 DFQATT and CDR2 SNEGSKA come from the germline V gene (reference sequence). CDR3 residues: CSASGTANQPQHF. For the CDR3, the DNA is TGCAGTGCTAGCGGGACAGCCAATCAGCCCCAGCATTTT.